This T cell receptor (beta chain) was captured in a study of identical twins. cDNA molecules carried unique molecular identifiers, and template switching added a universal primer site. TCRdb recomputed calls from the 5' RACE reads with MiXCR, one row per CDR3 protein. The sample records 550,000 to 700,000 distinct CDR3 sequences, about 20% being singletons. V was trimmed by 8 bases and J by 2 bases, leaving 22 bases between them. The CDR3 has 17 amino acids. Germline CDR1 reads SGHVS; CDR2 reads FQNEAQ. For this clonotype: Antigen specificity is unknown.

General study findings and limits: The study reached conclusions through statistical analysis that was cross-sectional, not following the same donors.

These data were also reused for a study on T cells expressing NK-cell markers.

This chain uses TRBV7-8 with TRBJ2-1, with D tentatively TRBD1 (6 bases). Sequencing was done on a sample of PBMCs. This receptor was identified in a woman aged 18-29 years in good health. CDR3 DNA: TGTGCCAGCGCGACCTGGACGTGGGGGCTTACCTACAATGAGCAGTTCTTC. This codes for CASATWTWGLTYNEQFF.